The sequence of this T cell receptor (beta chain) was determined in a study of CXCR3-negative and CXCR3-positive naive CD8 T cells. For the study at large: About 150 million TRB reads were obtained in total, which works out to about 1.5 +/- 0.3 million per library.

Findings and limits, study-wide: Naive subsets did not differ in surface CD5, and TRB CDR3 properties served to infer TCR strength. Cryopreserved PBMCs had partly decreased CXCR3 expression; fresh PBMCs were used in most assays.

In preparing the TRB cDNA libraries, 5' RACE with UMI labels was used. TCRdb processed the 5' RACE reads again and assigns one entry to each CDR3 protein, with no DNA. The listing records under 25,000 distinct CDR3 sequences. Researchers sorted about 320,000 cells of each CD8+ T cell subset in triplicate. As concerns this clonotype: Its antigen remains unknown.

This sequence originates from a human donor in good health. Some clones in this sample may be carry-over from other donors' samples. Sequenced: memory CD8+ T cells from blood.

CDR3 protein: CASSLLPGQGKEEQYF. The genes are TRBV27 and TRBJ2-7; TCRdb picks TRBD1, but there is no DNA to check that call. The CDR3 runs 16 residues. Germline CDR1 MNHEY, CDR2 SMNVEV (reference sequence).